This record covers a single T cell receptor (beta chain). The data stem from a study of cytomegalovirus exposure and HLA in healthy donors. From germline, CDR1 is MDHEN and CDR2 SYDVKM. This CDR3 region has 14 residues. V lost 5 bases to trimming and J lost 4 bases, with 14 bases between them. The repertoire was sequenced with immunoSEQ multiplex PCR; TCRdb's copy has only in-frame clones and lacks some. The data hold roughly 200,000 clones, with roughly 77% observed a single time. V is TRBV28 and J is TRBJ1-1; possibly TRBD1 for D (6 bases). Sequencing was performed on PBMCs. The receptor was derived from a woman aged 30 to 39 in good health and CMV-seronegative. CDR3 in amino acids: CASSNGGPGTEAFF. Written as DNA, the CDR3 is TGTGCCAGCAGTAACGGGGGGCCGGGCACTGAAGCTTTCTTT.